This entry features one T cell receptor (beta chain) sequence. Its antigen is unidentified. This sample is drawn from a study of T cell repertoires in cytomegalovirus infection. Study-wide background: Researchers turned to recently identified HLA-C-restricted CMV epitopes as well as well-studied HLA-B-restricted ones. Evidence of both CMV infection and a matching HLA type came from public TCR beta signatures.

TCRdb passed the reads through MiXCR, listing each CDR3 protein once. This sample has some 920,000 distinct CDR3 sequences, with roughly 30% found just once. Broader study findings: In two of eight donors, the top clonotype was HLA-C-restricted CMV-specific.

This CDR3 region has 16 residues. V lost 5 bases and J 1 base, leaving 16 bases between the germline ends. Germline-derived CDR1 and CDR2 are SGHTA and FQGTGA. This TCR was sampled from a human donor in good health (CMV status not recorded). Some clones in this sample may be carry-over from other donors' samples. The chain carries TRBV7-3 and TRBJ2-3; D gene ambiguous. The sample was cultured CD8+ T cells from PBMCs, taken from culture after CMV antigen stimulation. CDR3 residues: CASSPPAREGTDTQYF. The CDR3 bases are TGTGCCAGCAGCCCGCCGGCACGTGAGGGCACAGATACGCAGTATTTT.